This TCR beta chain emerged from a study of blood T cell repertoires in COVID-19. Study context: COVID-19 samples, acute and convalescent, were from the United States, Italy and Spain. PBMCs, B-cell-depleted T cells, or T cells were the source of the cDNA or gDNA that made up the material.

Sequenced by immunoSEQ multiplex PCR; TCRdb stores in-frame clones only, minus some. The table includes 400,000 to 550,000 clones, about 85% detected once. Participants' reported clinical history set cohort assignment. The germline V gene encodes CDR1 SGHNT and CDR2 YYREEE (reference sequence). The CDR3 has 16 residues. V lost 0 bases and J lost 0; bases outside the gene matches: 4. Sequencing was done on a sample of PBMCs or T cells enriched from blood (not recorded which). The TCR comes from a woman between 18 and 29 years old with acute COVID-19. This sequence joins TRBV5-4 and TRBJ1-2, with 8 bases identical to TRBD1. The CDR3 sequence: CASSLGTGTTNYGYTF. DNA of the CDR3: TGTGCCAGCAGCTTGGGGACAGGGACCACTAACTATGGCTACACCTTC.